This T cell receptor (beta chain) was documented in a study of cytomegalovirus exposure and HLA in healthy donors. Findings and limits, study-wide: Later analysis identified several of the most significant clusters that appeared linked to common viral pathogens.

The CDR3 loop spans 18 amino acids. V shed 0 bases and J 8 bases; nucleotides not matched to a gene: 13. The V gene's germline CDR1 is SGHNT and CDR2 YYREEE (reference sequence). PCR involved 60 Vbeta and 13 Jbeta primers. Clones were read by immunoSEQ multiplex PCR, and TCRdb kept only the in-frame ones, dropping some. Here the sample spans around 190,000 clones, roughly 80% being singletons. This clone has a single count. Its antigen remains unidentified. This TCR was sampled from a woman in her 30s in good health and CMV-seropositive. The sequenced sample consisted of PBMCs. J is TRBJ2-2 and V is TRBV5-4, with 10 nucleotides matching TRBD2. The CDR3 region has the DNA TGTGCCAGCAGCTTGGTAGCTGGGTTAGCGGGAGGTTCTGGGGAGCTGTTTTTT. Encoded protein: CASSLVAGLAGGSGELFF.